This TCR beta chain appears in the sequencing data of a study of control samples from healthy donors and cancer patients (dated by TCRdb to about 2020). Receptors were amplified or captured by the immunoSEQ multiplex PCR assay. Held by TCRdb, this immuneACCESS table contains in-frame sequences only and omits some clones. Under half of the omission traces to an unresolved V gene where checked; the cause of the rest is unknown. This sample lists 85,000 to 100,000 clones; approximately 95% were detected once. Clones ranked in the top ten supply approximately 7.6% of the sample. As to this clone: This clone's antigen is unknown. Base qualities are not recorded, but no much larger clone differs from it by a single base.

Including the terminal cysteine and phenylalanine, the CDR3 comprises 14 residues. Just CDR3 DNA is preserved here, 42 bases in frame from base 1. Cut back by 9 bases and 1 base, the V and J ends lie 12 bases apart. The germline V gene (reference sequence) sets CDR1 to MNHEY and CDR2 to SMNVEV. The chain joins TRBV27 to TRBJ2-2; a tentative D call is TRBD1 (5 bases match). The receptor comes from a man aged 18 to 29 in good health. The source material was blood. The sequenced DNA: TGTGCCAGTGTTGGGGCAGAGAACACCGGGGAGCTGTTTTTT. Its protein is CASVGAENTGELFF.